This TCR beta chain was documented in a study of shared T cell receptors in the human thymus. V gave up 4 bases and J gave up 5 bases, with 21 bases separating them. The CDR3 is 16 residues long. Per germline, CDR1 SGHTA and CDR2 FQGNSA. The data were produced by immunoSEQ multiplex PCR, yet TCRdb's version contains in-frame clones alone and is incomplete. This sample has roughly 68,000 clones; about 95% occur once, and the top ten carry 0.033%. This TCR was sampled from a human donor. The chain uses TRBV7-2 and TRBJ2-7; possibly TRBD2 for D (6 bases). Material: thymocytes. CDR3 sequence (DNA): TGTGCCAGCAGCTGGGTCCCGGCGGGGAATCACGACGAGCAGTACTTC. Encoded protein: CASSWVPAGNHDEQYF.